One and the same sample provided the 19 T cell receptor beta chains below, sequenced in a study of CD8+ T cells in alopecia areata (dated by TCRdb to 2016 to 2018). Library preparation employed the immunoSEQ multiplex PCR assay. To provide template for TCR sequencing, every sample had RNA extracted and reverse transcribed into cDNA. This immuneACCESS table, as held by TCRdb, lists in-frame sequences with V and J called but not all clones. Of the missing ones, under half trace to an unresolved V gene in checked studies; the others have no known cause. Counted in this sample were roughly 180,000 clones; about 53% of them appeared once. The ten top clones hold about a tenth of the sample. Taken with the paper, the label for time point translates to: 24 weeks on oral tofacitinib. The sample's treatment or condition label, in plain terms: oral pan-JAK inhibitor, 5-10 mg twice daily. Here the sequenced sample was CD8+ T cells sorted from blood, taken at week 24, from a patient treated with tofacitinib. Receptors were obtained from a human donor with alopecia areata.

J is TRBJ2-2 and V is TRBV4-3; maybe TRBD2 (5 bases). Germline CDR1 LGHNA, CDR2 YSLEER. The V and J ends lost 0 bases and 4 bases respectively, with 12 bases between them. The CDR3 consists of 16 residues. This chain's CDR3 is CASSQERAGATGELFF. The CDR3 nucleotides read TGCGCCAGCAGCCAAGAGAGGGCCGGCGCCACCGGGGAGCTGTTTTTT.

V is TRBV7-2 and J is TRBJ2-5; 11 bases line up with TRBD2. Germline CDR1 SGHTA, CDR2 FQGNSA. This CDR3 is 18 amino acids long. Losses at the gene ends were 2 bases for V and 9 bases for J; bases not matched to a gene: 17. The CDR3 DNA reads TGTGCCAGCAGCTTACCAGGGACTAGCGGAGACCAAGAGATGGCCCAGTACTTC. Translation: CASSLPGTSGDQEMAQYF.

In its sample, this clone was seen once. The chain is built from TRBV19 and TRBJ1-6, with 7 bases aligning to TRBD1. CDR3 length: 16 amino acids. Germline values: CDR1 LNHDA, CDR2 SQIVND (reference sequence). The V gene end was trimmed by 8 bases and the J gene end by 0 bases; junction bases not matched to a gene: 7. CDR3 sequence: CASSRDSSSYNSPLHF. CDR3 sequence (DNA): TGTGCCAGTTCCCGGGACAGCAGCTCCTATAATTCACCCCTCCACTTT. Full variable domain (missing parts from reference TRBV19 and TRBJ1-6): DGGITQSPKYLFRKEGQNVTLSCEQNLNHDAMYWYRQDPGQGLRLIYYSQIVNDFQKGDIAEGYSVSREKKESFPLTVTSAQKNPTAFYLCASSRDSSSYNSPLHFGNGTRLTVT.

This rearrangement joins TRBV6-1 to TRBJ1-5; a possible D gene is TRBD1 (5 bases). Germline CDR1 is MNHNS and CDR2 is SASEGT. Trimming took 4 bases from V and 0 from J, leaving 10 bases between them. The CDR3 is 15 amino acids. The CDR3 here is CASSGGTDSNQPQHF. CDR3 coding DNA: TGTGCCAGCAGTGGGGGGACGGATAGCAATCAGCCCCAGCATTTT.

To note about this clone: Germline is not matched at one junction end, which may reflect a read error. This chain joins TRBV4-3 and TRBJ2-7; 10 bases line up with TRBD1. The CDR3 has 14 amino acids. CDR1 and CDR2 from the germline V gene are LGHNA and YSLEER. The CDR3 bases are TGCGCCAGCGGCCAAGGACAGGGGGCCTACGAGCAGTACTTC. It is translated as CASGQGQGAYEQYF.

The chain recombines TRBV6-5 with TRBJ2-7; 9 positions agree with TRBD1. Germline trimming cut 5 bases from V and 2 bases from J; bases unmatched to any gene: 7. From germline, CDR1 is MNHEY and CDR2 SVGAGI. The CDR3 runs to 15 residues. The CDR3 spells CASSPQWTGAYEQYF. Here the CDR3 DNA reads TGTGCCAGCAGTCCCCAATGGACAGGGGCCTACGAGCAGTACTTC.

This clone was seen more than once but under ten times. The chain has TRBV2 and TRBJ2-2; D unclear. The CDR3 runs to 13 residues. The ends were cut back, 7 bases at V and 1 base at J, with 7 bases in the middle. The germline gives CDR1 SNHLY, CDR2 FYNNEI. The CDR3 DNA reads as TGTGCCAGCATATCCGGGAACACCGGGGAGCTGTTTTTT. Its protein product is CASISGNTGELFF.

The gene calls are TRBV6-6 and TRBJ2-1; D call uncertain. Germline loops: CDR1 MNHNY, CDR2 SVGAGI (reference sequence). This CDR3 is built from 12 residues. Trimming cost V 6 bases and J 7 bases, with 10 bases left between them. CDR3 sequence reads: CASSPALNEQFF. CDR3 sequence (DNA): TGTGCCAGCAGCCCGGCGCTGAATGAGCAGTTCTTC.

Of note for this clone: An end of the junction differs from the germline gene, which may be a read error. This specimen includes other DNA sequences encoding the same CDR3. The gene calls are TRBV29-1 and TRBJ2-1; D could derive from TRBD1 or TRBD2 (6 bases each). Germline V gene sequence: CDR1 SQVTM, CDR2 ANQGSEA. CDR3 length equals 13 residues. CDR3 loop: CSVEGGTYNEQFF. CDR3 bases: TGCAGCGTGGAAGGGGGGACCTACAATGAGCAGTTCTTC.

The table lists this clone with a few counts. The chain employs TRBV7-2 and TRBJ1-1, with D perhaps TRBD1 (5 bases). CDR3 size: 15 residues. Trimming took 0 bases from V and 4 from J, leaving 12 bases between them. Germline values: CDR1 SGHTA, CDR2 FQGNSA. CDR3 amino acids: CASSLALGGGTEAFF. Written as DNA, the CDR3 is TGTGCCAGCAGCTTAGCGCTGGGCGGGGGCACTGAAGCTTTCTTT. Full variable domain (rest looked up from reference TRBV7-2 and TRBJ1-1): GAGVSQSPSNKVTEKGKDVELRCDPISGHTALYWYRQSLGQGLEFLIYFQGNSAPDKSGLPSDRFSAERTGGSVSTLTIQRTQQEDSAVYLCASSLALGGGTEAFFGQGTRLTVV.

V gene TRBV7-6 combines with J gene TRBJ1-1; possible D gene TRBD1, 6 bases. Germline CDR1 SGHVS, CDR2 FNYEAQ. CDR3 length: 15 amino acids. Trimming took off 3 bases at V and 1 base at J, with 12 bases between the two ends. Written as DNA, the CDR3 is TGTGCCAGCAGCTTTCGGGGGCCAGCGAACACTGAAGCTTTCTTT. Encoded protein: CASSFRGPANTEAFF.

The chain couples TRBV12-5 to TRBJ2-3; TRBD2 matches 14 bases. CDR1 LGHNT and CDR2 FRNRAP come from the germline V gene. The CDR3 spans 14 residues. V trimming: 6 bases; J trimming: 4 bases; junction bases outside the gene matches: 0. The CDR3 DNA follows: TGTGCTAGTGGGGGACTAGCGGGGGCAGATACGCAGTATTTT. Protein sequence: CASGGLAGADTQYF.

This chain joins TRBV6-5 and TRBJ1-2, with 10 bases identical to TRBD1. The CDR3 extends over 14 amino acids. Unmatched junction bases numbered 4, after V lost 7 bases and J lost 2 bases. CDR1 and CDR2 from the germline V gene are MNHEY and SVGAGI. CDR3 region: CASTRQGANYGYTF. CDR3 sequence (DNA): TGTGCCAGCACCCGACAGGGGGCCAACTATGGCTACACCTTC.

V is TRBV2 and J is TRBJ2-7; 11 bases agree with TRBD1. Looked up from germline, CDR1 is SNHLY and CDR2 is FYNNEI. This CDR3 contains 14 residues. The J segment lost 1 base and the V segment lost 9 bases, leaving 5 bases of the junction unmatched. The CDR3 nucleotides are TGTGCCAGTACCGGGACAGGGGGATCCTACGAGCAGTACTTC. It is translated as CASTGTGGSYEQYF.

This clone was detected a few times. The J gene is TRBJ2-7, the V gene TRBV5-6; D is uncertain. CDR3 length: 15 residues. CDR1 is SGHDT, CDR2 YYEEEE, per germline. The V gene lost 0 bases and the J gene lost 0 bases, with 10 bases spanning the gap. The CDR3 region has the DNA TGTGCCAGCAGCTTGGGTCAGATTGTCTCCTACGAGCAGTACTTC. Its translation: CASSLGQIVSYEQYF.

The table lists this clone with a few counts. The V gene is TRBV7-2, the J gene TRBJ1-5; D uncertain. The CDR3 is made up of 13 amino acids. Deletions cut 4 bases from V and 5 bases from J, with 9 bases between. The germline V gene has CDR1 SGHTA and CDR2 FQGNSA. CDR3 bases: TGTGCCAGCAGCTCGATGCCTGATCAGCCCCAGCATTTT. Residues: CASSSMPDQPQHF.

This clone was seen only a few times. The chain joins TRBV10-3 to TRBJ2-3; 8 bases map to TRBD2. The germline V gene encodes CDR1 ENHRY and CDR2 SYGVKD. CDR3 length: 14 amino acids. J gave up 1 base and V 8 bases, and 5 bases lay outside the gene matches. The CDR3 DNA reads TGTGCCATCTGGGGTAGCGGGGGCACAGATACGCAGTATTTT. Amino acid sequence: CAIWGSGGTDTQYF.

A few counts support this clone. The V and J genes are TRBV9 and TRBJ2-5; maybe TRBD1 (5 bases). Germline values: CDR1 SGDLS, CDR2 YYNGEE. This CDR3 has 13 residues. V lost 3 bases, J lost 10 bases, and 16 bases lay in between. CDR3 amino acids: CASSGTFRDDQYF. The CDR3 nucleotides read TGTGCCAGCAGCGGGACATTCAGGGATGACCAGTACTTC.

V is TRBV7-9 and J is TRBJ1-5, with 8 bases lining up with TRBD1. This CDR3 comprises 14 residues. With V trimmed by 5 bases and J by 0 bases, 0 bases remained unmatched. Germline V gene data show CDR1 as SEHNR and CDR2 as FQNEAQ (reference sequence). Here the CDR3 DNA reads TGTGCCAGCAGCACAGGGGGTAGCAATCAGCCCCAGCATTTT. It codes for CASSTGGSNQPQHF.